A selection of T cell receptor beta chains follows, all from one sample in a study of spatial heterogeneity in lung cancer. TCRdb passed the 5' RACE reads through MiXCR, listing each CDR3 protein once. The repertoire holds under 40,000 distinct CDR3 sequences, approximately 5.6% seen once, with about 25% in the top ten. The sequences come from PBMCs, collected at surgery. The receptors come from a female donor with early-stage non-small cell lung cancer. The CDR3 runs from the conserved cysteine through the conserved F or W. The D gene is left open where the match is weak. Size values are once, few and many counts, or a class for expanded clones, and some rows have none.

d_call	j_call	clone_size	v_call	cdr3_nt	cdr3_aa
NA	TRBJ2-3	many	TRBV29-1	TGCAGCGTTGAAGGGGGGCGGGGTAGCACAGATACGCAGTATTTT	CSVEGGRGSTDTQYF
NA	TRBJ1-1	few	TRBV4-1	TGCGCCAGCAGCCCCGATCAGTCTTTGAACACTGAAGCTTTCTTT	CASSPDQSLNTEAFF
TRBD1	TRBJ1-4	many	TRBV12-3/TRBV12-4	TGTGCCAGCAGTCAGGGGGACAGGGAAAGAAAACTGTTTTTT	CASSQGDRERKLFF
NA	TRBJ1-6	many	TRBV4-1	TGCGCCAGCAGCCAAGGACGGAGCTCCTATAATTCACCCCTCCACTTT	CASSQGRSSYNSPLHF
TRBD2	TRBJ2-1	many	TRBV7-2	TGTGCCAGCAGCTTAGGGACTAGCTCCTACAATGAGCAGTTCTTC	CASSLGTSSYNEQFF
NA	TRBJ2-1	many	TRBV4-2	TGTGCCAGCAGCCAAGATGCGGACAGAACCTACAATGAGCAGTTCTTC	CASSQDADRTYNEQFF
TRBD2	TRBJ2-3	few	TRBV6-5	TGTGCCACCCCTAGCGGGGAGAAGGCAGATACGCAGTATTTT	CATPSGEKADTQYF
TRBD1	TRBJ1-5	few	TRBV6-1	TGTGCCAGCACCCAGGGGGCTACCAATCAGCCCCAGCATTTT	CASTQGATNQPQHF
NA	TRBJ2-1	NA	TRBV2	TGTGCCAGCAGTGAAGAGGAAAAGCAGTTCTTC	CASSEEEKQFF
TRBD1	TRBJ1-5	few	TRBV7-8	TGTGCCAGCAGCCCGGGACAGGGGGCCAATCAGCCCCAGCATTTT	CASSPGQGANQPQHF
TRBD1	TRBJ2-7	many	TRBV6-5	TGTGCCAGCAGTCCCGGGACAGCTTCCTACGAGCAGTACTTC	CASSPGTASYEQYF
NA	TRBJ1-2	many	TRBV25-1	TGTGCCAGCCGTGCTGAAAACTATGGCTACACCTTC	CASRAENYGYTF
NA	TRBJ2-1	few	TRBV9	TGTGCCAGCAGCCCTTCGGGGGCCCAGTCCTACAATGAGCAGTTCTTC	CASSPSGAQSYNEQFF
NA	TRBJ2-5	NA	TRBV3-1	TGTGCCAGCAGCCATTCCGGGACGTCGGAGACCCAGTACTTC	CASSHSGTSETQYF
NA	TRBJ2-3	many	TRBV3-1	TGTGCCAGCAGCCGGATAGGGGGGGCCTGGACAGATACGCAGTATTTT	CASSRIGGAWTDTQYF
NA	TRBJ2-2	NA	TRBV20-1	TGCAGTGCTAGAGATATAGGGAACACCGGGGAGCTGTTTTTT	CSARDIGNTGELFF
NA	TRBJ2-4	NA	TRBV7-9	TGTGCCAGCAGCTCGAACTTCCAGGCAAGAGGAAACATTCAGTACTTC	CASSSNFQARGNIQYF
TRBD2	TRBJ2-3	few	TRBV4-2	TGTGCCAGCAGCCCTGCACTAGCGGGGGGGCCAGGCACAGATACGCAGTATTTT	CASSPALAGGPGTDTQYF
NA	TRBJ1-6	NA	TRBV20-1	TGCAGTGCTAGAGAAGGGCCGAGTAATTCACCCCTCCACTTT	CSAREGPSNSPLHF
NA	TRBJ2-7	NA	TRBV6-6	TGTGCCAGCAGTTACACGGCAGAGCAGTACTTC	CASSYTAEQYF
NA	TRBJ2-7	NA	TRBV5-4	TGTGCCAGCAGCTTGGAGGTCCACTCCTACGAGCAGTACTTC	CASSLEVHSYEQYF
NA	TRBJ2-3	many	TRBV4-3	TGCGCCAGCAGCCGGGGACCCGCAGGCCCAGATACGCAGTATTTT	CASSRGPAGPDTQYF
TRBD1	TRBJ2-7	few	TRBV10-1	TGCGCCAGCAGTGAGTCTCCGTGGACAGGACAGTACGAGCAGTACTTC	CASSESPWTGQYEQYF
NA	TRBJ1-4	NA	TRBV12-2	TGTGCAAGTCGCTTACCCGGGAAGATCACCGGGACAGAATCGACAAGGGCTAATGAAAAACTGTTTTTT	CASRLPGKITGTESTRANEKLFF
NA	TRBJ2-5	many	TRBV27	TGTGCCAGCAGTGTAACAGTGGGGCGAGAGACCCAGTACTTC	CASSVTVGRETQYF
NA	TRBJ2-3	many	TRBV6-5	TGTGCCAGCAGTTCCGTGGCGGCCGCTAGCACAGATACGCAGTATTTT	CASSSVAAASTDTQYF
NA	TRBJ1-5	many	TRBV20-1	TGCAGTGCAGCCCGACAGGGCAATCAGCCCCAGCATTTT	CSAARQGNQPQHF
NA	TRBJ1-1	many	TRBV11-1	TGTGCCAGCAGCTTGGGGGGATGGCCGGCGGCTTTCTTT	CASSLGGWPAAFF
NA	TRBJ1-2	many	TRBV11-2	TGTGCCAGCAGCCCCATATTTCGCCGGGGGGGGAAGCTTGGCTACACCTTC	CASSPIFRRGGKLGYTF
TRBD1	TRBJ2-7	many	TRBV25-1	TGTGCCAGCAGCTTTGGACAGGGCGACTACGAGCAGTACTTC	CASSFGQGDYEQYF
NA	TRBJ2-6	many	TRBV5-1	TGCGCCAGCAGCTTGGTCACCGGCCCTTCCTCTGGGGCCAACGTCCTGACTTTC	CASSLVTGPSSGANVLTF
NA	TRBJ2-3	many	TRBV9	TGTGCCGGTTCCCCCTCAGGGACTCGGGGAGATACGCAGTATTTT	CAGSPSGTRGDTQYF
NA	TRBJ1-1	many	TRBV4-3	TGCGCCAGCAGCCAAGAAGAAGGCGGATTGAACACTGAAGCTTTCTTT	CASSQEEGGLNTEAFF
TRBD2	TRBJ2-3	many	TRBV12-3/TRBV12-4	TGTGCCAGCAGTGTGGGGCTAGGAGCGGGGGTCGACACAGATACGCAGTATTTT	CASSVGLGAGVDTDTQYF
NA	TRBJ2-7	many	TRBV29-1	TGCAGCGTTGAGTACGGGGTTTACGAGCAGTACTTC	CSVEYGVYEQYF
NA	TRBJ1-1	many	TRBV3-1	TGTGCCAGCAGCCAAGTACAGGGAGCTGAAGCTTTCTTT	CASSQVQGAEAFF
TRBD1	TRBJ2-5	many	TRBV5-1	TGCGCCAGCGCTCCCGGGACAGGGGGATACCAAGAGACCCAGTACTTC	CASAPGTGGYQETQYF
NA	TRBJ1-3	few	TRBV5-1	TGCGCCAGCAACCCCGAAGATGCTGGGACTGGAAACACCATATATTTT	CASNPEDAGTGNTIYF